These 26 T cell receptor beta chains were sequenced from one sample in a study of molecular identifiers for immune sequencing clone quantification. Via MiXCR, TCRdb re-called the PCR reads, giving one row per CDR3 protein. In the table there are roughly 50,000 distinct CDR3 sequences, roughly a third of which are singletons. Sequencing was performed on naive CD8+ T cells from blood, with Jurkat cell RNA spiked in. As to subset: FACS-sorted CD8+CD4-CCR7+CD45RA+ naive T cells. The source of these receptors is a human donor in good health. Some libraries in this study had Jurkat cell RNA spiked in.

V usage is TRBV28 and J usage is TRBJ2-7; D is perhaps TRBD2 (5 bases). Germline CDR1 is MDHEN and CDR2 is SYDVKM. The length of the CDR3 is 15 residues. V lost 3 bases to trimming and J lost 3 bases, with 15 bases between them. The CDR3 region has the DNA TGTGCCAGCAGTTTGAGTTGGGGAGCTGACTACGAGCAGTACTTC. Translation gives CASSLSWGADYEQYF.

The CDR3 loop reads CAPGMGGYNQPQHF. Here the CDR3 DNA reads TGTGCCCCCGGGATGGGCGGATACAATCAGCCCCAGCATTTT. V gene TRBV30 combines with J gene TRBJ1-5; no clear D. Per germline, CDR1 GTSNPN and CDR2 SVGIG (reference sequence). The CDR3 is made up of 14 amino acids. V lost 8 bases and J lost 3, with 17 bases in between.

The chain joins TRBV7-6 to TRBJ2-1, with 13 bases that match TRBD2. The CDR3 totals 15 residues. CDR1 and CDR2 from the germline V gene are SGHVS and FNYEAQ. The V segment lost 5 bases and the J segment 4 bases; nucleotides outside the gene matches: 2. The CDR3 protein is CASSMGLAGYNEQFF. The CDR3, as DNA: TGTGCCAGCAGCATGGGACTAGCGGGATACAATGAGCAGTTCTTC.

The chain combines TRBV27 with TRBJ1-5; perhaps TRBD1 as D (6 bases). Deletions cut 5 bases from V and 9 bases from J, with 14 bases between. Germline V lookup: CDR1 MNHEY, CDR2 SMNVEV (reference sequence). This CDR3 spans 13 amino acids. The CDR3 DNA is TGTGCCAGCAGTCAGGGGTCATGGCTGCCCCAGCATTTT. It is translated as CASSQGSWLPQHF.

This clonotype came up many times. This chain connects TRBV29-1 to TRBJ2-5; the match to TRBD1 covers 11 bases. The CDR3 has 14 residues. Germline V CDR1 and CDR2: SQVTM, ANQGSEA. With 7 bases clipped from V and 6 bases from J, the junction kept 10 bases outside the gene matches. CDR3 protein: CSGEGQGDSQTQYF. The CDR3 bases are TGCAGCGGTGAGGGACAGGGGGATTCACAGACCCAGTACTTC.

This clonotype was observed a few times. The chain couples TRBV25-1 to TRBJ2-2; 11 nucleotides match TRBD2. The germline V gene has CDR1 MGHDK and CDR2 SYGVNS. The CDR3 runs to 15 residues. The junction had 2 bases not matched to a gene; V was cut back by 2 bases and J by 6 bases. CDR3 sequence reads: CASSELAGGAGELFF. The CDR3 bases are TGTGCCAGCAGTGAACTAGCGGGAGGAGCCGGGGAGCTGTTTTTT.

In the case of this clonotype: This may come from a read error, since a much larger clone is one base off. V is TRBV28 and J is TRBJ1-4; 7 bases map to TRBD1. The CDR3 spans 15 residues. Germline CDR1 and CDR2: MDHEN and SYDVKM. DNA of the CDR3: TGTGCCAGCAGGATTCCCGGGACAGCTCCTGAAAAACTGATTTTT. Translated: CASRIPGTAPEKLIF.

The chain recombines TRBV19 with TRBJ1-5; 7 positions match TRBD1. With V trimmed by 7 bases and J by 9 bases, 12 bases remained unmatched. The CDR3 length is 14 residues. Germline V gene lookup returns CDR1 LNHDA and CDR2 SQIVND (reference sequence). The CDR3 reads CASTLGTARGPQHF. Here the CDR3 DNA reads TGTGCCAGTACCCTCGGGACAGCTCGGGGGCCCCAGCATTTT.

This clonotype was observed many times. V and J are TRBV6-5 and TRBJ2-5; D ambiguous. Germline V CDR1 and CDR2: MNHEY, SVGAGI. The germline V and J ends were trimmed by 2 bases and 4 bases, with 14 bases remaining between them. The length of the CDR3 is 15 residues. Here the CDR3 reads CASSYTPQRRETQYF. The CDR3 bases are TGTGCCAGCAGTTACACCCCACAGCGCAGAGAGACCCAGTACTTC.

To note about this clonotype: This may stem from a read error, because a much larger clone lies one nucleotide away. This chain joins TRBV7-9 and TRBJ2-5; no firm D call. The germline gives CDR1 SEHNR, CDR2 FQNEAQ (reference sequence). This CDR3 is 14 amino acids long. CDR3: CASGPVGDQETQNF. In DNA, the CDR3 is TGTGCCAGCGGCCCGGTGGGCGACCAAGAGACCCAGAACTTC.

Comment on this clonotype: It is likely a read error, because the conserved phenylalanine at the end of the CDR3 is missing. The chain has TRBV29-1 and TRBJ2-6; 7 bases map to TRBD1. V lost 4 bases and J lost 4; bases outside the gene matches: 10. The CDR3 is made up of 16 amino acids. The germline V gene encodes CDR1 SQVTM and CDR2 ANQGSEA. The CDR3 bases are TGCAGCGTTGCGGGACAGAACCCATCAGGGGCCAACGTCCTGACTTAC. It codes for CSVAGQNPSGANVLTY.

The chain is built from TRBV5-4 and TRBJ1-2; no firm D call. CDR3 length: 15 residues. CDR1 SGHNT and CDR2 YYREEE come from the germline V gene (reference sequence). V lost 0 bases to trimming and J lost 4 bases, with 13 bases between them. The CDR3 DNA is TGTGCCAGCAGCTTGGCGTTACAGCCGGGCTATGGCTACACCTTC. Its protein is CASSLALQPGYGYTF. The complete variable domain, with remaining parts taken from reference TRBV5-4 and TRBJ1-2, reads ETGVTQSPTHLIKTRGQQVTLRCSSQSGHNTVSWYQQALGQGPQFIFQYYREEENGRGNFPPRFSGLQFPNYSSELNVNALELDDSALYLCASSLALQPGYGYTFGSGTRLTVV.

In this sample, this clonotype turned up many times. The rearrangement uses TRBV7-9 and TRBJ1-1; D ambiguous. V was cut by 4 bases and J by 10 bases, with 22 bases left in between. CDR1 and CDR2 from the germline V gene are SEHNR and FQNEAQ (reference sequence). The CDR3 totals 15 residues. The DNA of the CDR3 is TGTGCCAGCAGCTCCCCGATGGCAGGTGATTTCGGAGCTTTCTTT. Its translation: CASSSPMAGDFGAFF.

This chain connects TRBV4-2 to TRBJ1-6; no reliable D call. The V end was cut by 0 bases, the J end by 8 bases, with 8 bases between. The germline gives CDR1 LGHNA, CDR2 YNFKEQ. The CDR3 runs 14 residues. CDR3 nucleotides: TGTGCCAGCAGCCAAGATCTGCCAGATTCACCCCTCCACTTT. This gives the protein CASSQDLPDSPLHF.

For this clonotype: Germline and junction disagree at one end, which may indicate a read error. This chain uses TRBV20-1 with TRBJ2-2; tentative D call: TRBD2 (5 bases). The CDR3 contains 18 residues. Germline V gene sequence: CDR1 DFQATT, CDR2 SNEGSKA (reference sequence). For the CDR3, the DNA is TGCAGTACTAGAGTGTTTGATTCGGCGGTCTTGAACACCGGGGAGCTGTTTTTT. Translated, it gives CSTRVFDSAVLNTGELFF.

The V call is TRBV4-1, the J call TRBJ2-3; possible D gene TRBD2, 5 bases. Germline V CDR1 and CDR2: MGHRA, YSYEKL. This CDR3 contains 14 residues. Trimming removed 6 bases at V and 1 base at J, with 11 bases between. The CDR3 reads CASSTAVGTDTQYF. DNA for the CDR3: TGCGCCAGCAGTACAGCGGTGGGCACAGATACGCAGTATTTT.

V usage is TRBV2 and J usage is TRBJ2-1; D is undetermined. There are 15 residues in the CDR3. Trimming took 5 bases from V and 9 from J, leaving 20 bases between them. Germline CDR1 SNHLY, CDR2 FYNNEI. Here the CDR3 DNA reads TGTGCCAGCAGTTCAATTGGTTCTAGAGGCCGTGAGCAGTTCTTC. Translated: CASSSIGSRGREQFF. Supplemented by reference TRBV2 and TRBJ2-1, the full variable domain reads EPEVTQTPSHQVTQMGQEVILRCVPISNHLYFYWYRQILGQKVEFLVSFYNNEISEKSEIFDDQFSVERPDGSNFTLKIRSTKLEDSAMYFCASSSIGSRGREQFFGPGTRLTVL.

Concerning this clonotype: This may be a read error: a much more frequent sequence differs by one nucleotide. The chain has TRBV7-9 and TRBJ2-3, with 10 bases identical to TRBD1. Germline CDR1 is SEHNR and CDR2 is FQNEAQ (reference sequence). The CDR3 is 15 residues long. The CDR3 protein is CASSPDRGTTGTQYF. The CDR3 nucleotides read TGTGCCAGCAGCCCGGACAGGGGGACCACAGGTACGCAGTATTTT.

Turning to this clonotype: A much more abundant neighbour one base away suggests this may be a read error. V gene TRBV7-2 combines with J gene TRBJ2-7; TRBD2 aligns across 10 bases. J lost 10 bases, V lost 5 bases, and 11 bases had no gene match. The germline CDR1 and CDR2 sequences are SGHTA and FQGNSA. The CDR3 consists of 14 residues. CDR3 DNA sequence: TGTGCCAGCAGCCACGGGACTAGCGTAGGCGACCAGTACTTC. Its protein product is CASSHGTSVGDQYF.

In its sample, this clonotype was seen many times. The V call is TRBV4-3, the J call TRBJ2-7; D is possibly TRBD2 (6 bases). V was clipped by 2 bases and J by 3 bases, with 11 bases between them. The CDR3 extends over 14 amino acids. The germline CDR1 and CDR2 sequences are LGHNA and YSLEER. The CDR3: CASSQWPGSYEQYF. Here the CDR3 DNA reads TGCGCCAGCAGCCAATGGCCCGGGAGCTACGAGCAGTACTTC.

This clonotype has only a few counts. The chain is built from TRBV4-2 and TRBJ2-3, with TRBD1 identical over 8 bases. The V segment lost 0 bases and the J segment 2 bases; nucleotides outside the gene matches: 4. The CDR3 has 16 amino acids. Germline values: CDR1 LGHNA, CDR2 YNFKEQ. As DNA, the CDR3 is TGTGCCAGCAGCCAAGAACAGGGGGGCTTCACAGATACGCAGTATTTT. Translating gives CASSQEQGGFTDTQYF.

This clonotype was seen many times. This chain uses TRBV15 with TRBJ2-3; D perhaps matches TRBD2 (6 bases). Germline CDR1 is LNHNV and CDR2 is YYDKDF (reference sequence). The CDR3 runs 14 residues. Deletions cut 3 bases from V and 1 base from J, with 8 bases between. The DNA of the CDR3 is TGTGCCACCAGCAGTCGCGGGGGCACAGATACGCAGTATTTT. This codes for CATSSRGGTDTQYF.

This chain links TRBV4-1 with TRBJ1-1; 9 nucleotides match TRBD1. The germline CDR1 and CDR2 sequences are MGHRA and YSYEKL. Trimming removed 3 bases from V and 1 base from J; junction bases left unmatched: 9. This CDR3 has 17 residues. The CDR3 DNA reads TGCGCCAGCAGCCAGCTCACAGGGGGCGCCGGGAACACTGAAGCTTTCTTT. This sequence encodes CASSQLTGGAGNTEAFF.

This clonotype was observed a handful of times. This chain links TRBV5-6 with TRBJ2-1, with 8 bases lining up with TRBD1. Looked up from germline, CDR1 is SGHDT and CDR2 is YYEEEE. V lost 5 bases and J lost 6; bases outside the gene matches: 7. The CDR3 is made up of 14 amino acids. CDR3: CASSPGTGFNEQFF. DNA of the CDR3: TGTGCCAGCAGTCCCGGGACAGGTTTCAATGAGCAGTTCTTC.

In its sample, this clonotype was seen many times. V usage is TRBV11-2 and J usage is TRBJ2-6, with 7 bases lining up with TRBD1. Germline V gene lookup returns CDR1 SGHAT and CDR2 FQNNGV. The CDR3 covers 15 residues. V was clipped by 4 bases and J by 2 bases; unmatched bases: 2. The CDR3 sequence: CASSSTGAGANVLTF. For the CDR3, the DNA is TGTGCCAGCAGCTCCACAGGGGCTGGGGCCAACGTCCTGACTTTC.

This clonotype was seen ten or more times. V gene TRBV20-1 combines with J gene TRBJ2-3; the D is unclear. Germline assignment: CDR1 DFQATT and CDR2 SNEGSKA (reference sequence). CDR3 length: 13 amino acids. V shed 1 base and J shed 2 bases, with 7 bases lying between them. Written as DNA, the CDR3 is TGCAGTGCTAGAGTTGCTTTCACAGATACGCAGTATTTT. It specifies CSARVAFTDTQYF.